This T cell receptor beta chain was retrieved from a study of spatial heterogeneity in lung cancer. This clonotype is judged medium-sized. This beta chain was picked up by a library intended for alpha chains and is off target, so its count carries little meaning. V shed 3 bases and J 4 bases; nucleotides not matched to a gene: 9. The germline V gene encodes CDR1 DFQATT and CDR2 SNEGSKA (reference sequence). The CDR3 runs to 15 residues. Time point denoted: sample taken at primary tumor resection. Donation came from roughly 72 patients with untreated early-stage non-small cell lung cancer. From the 5' RACE reads, TCRdb called clonotypes with MiXCR, one entry per CDR3 protein. The sample shows about 6,100 distinct CDR3 sequences, around 13% of them seen only once.

The chain recombines TRBV20-1 with TRBJ1-1, with 9 bases that match TRBD1. The sample was lung tissue, taken at surgery. This clonotype was sampled from a human donor with early-stage non-small cell lung cancer. CDR3 DNA: TGCAGTGCTAGGGGTACAGGGGGCGCGTTCACTGAAGCTTTCTTT. Translating gives CSARGTGGAFTEAFF.